This entry describes one TCR beta chain. Antigen unknown. This entry is derived from a study of cytomegalovirus exposure and HLA in healthy donors. Study-wide findings and caveats: Analysis was performed later, and it showed HLA-associated TCR beta chains to be more clonally expanded than equally common others.

Primers: 60 Vbeta forward and 13 Jbeta reverse. TCRdb's table, derived via immunoSEQ multiplex PCR, lists solely in-frame clones and lacks some. The sample lists approximately 200,000 clones, over 70% seen once, with around 1.6% in the top ten. The sequence came from a woman younger than 35 in good health and CMV-seronegative. Material: PBMCs.

The CDR3 DNA sequence: TGTGCCAGTAGTAAGGGCAGGGGGCGAGCGGCGGGCGAAAAACTGTTTTTT. It codes for CASSKGRGRAAGEKLFF. V and J are TRBV19 and TRBJ1-4, with 8 bases aligning to TRBD1. V shed 4 bases, J shed 8 bases, and the junction held 15 bases outside the gene matches. Germline CDR1 LNHDA, CDR2 SQIVND (reference sequence). The CDR3 has 17 residues.